Below, 14 T cell receptor beta chains from the same sample are listed, as sequenced in a study of T cell changes during pregnancy in multiple sclerosis. Using immunoSEQ multiplex PCR, the repertoire was profiled, and TCRdb retains in-frame clones only, with some absent. The sample lists 25,000 to 30,000 clones, about 92% occurring once. Material: CD4+ T cells from peripheral blood mononuclear cells, obtained in the first trimester of pregnancy. The receptors originated from a female donor with multiple sclerosis, enrolled in a pregnancy study.

This clone was seen just once. The chain employs TRBV10-2 and TRBJ2-1, with D possibly TRBD1 on 5 matching bases. Trimming cost V 6 bases and J 3 bases, with 9 bases left between them. CDR1 is WSHSY and CDR2 is SAAADI in the germline V gene. This CDR3 comprises 13 residues. The CDR3, as DNA: TGCGCCAGCAGCGCAGGGATCTACAATGAGCAGTTCTTC. It translates to CASSAGIYNEQFF.

The rearrangement joins TRBV5-1 to TRBJ1-2; weak D call: TRBD1 (5 bases). There are 13 residues in the CDR3. Trimming pared 2 bases from V and 7 bases from J, leaving 12 bases between. From germline, CDR1 is SGHRS and CDR2 YFSETQ. This chain's CDR3 is CASSLSSGLGYTF. The DNA for the CDR3 is TGCGCCAGCAGCTTAAGTTCAGGGCTTGGCTACACCTTC.

The chain couples TRBV11-3 to TRBJ2-2; 8 bases align to TRBD1. This CDR3 has 15 amino acids. The trim removed 5 bases at V and 3 bases at J, leaving 5 bases unmatched. Germline V gives CDR1 SGHNT, CDR2 YENEEA. CDR3 sequence reads: CASSPRQGYTGELFF. DNA for the CDR3: TGTGCCAGCAGCCCTCGACAGGGGTACACCGGGGAGCTGTTTTTT.

The CDR3 DNA is TGTGCCAGCAGCTTAGGAGCGATTATGAACACTGAAGCTTTCTTT. It is translated as CASSLGAIMNTEAFF. The chain recombines TRBV7-3 with TRBJ1-1; D gene unclear. From germline, CDR1 is SGHTA and CDR2 FQGTGA. Trimming shortened V by 2 bases and J by 0 bases, and 10 bases separated the two germline ends. The CDR3 is 15 amino acids.

The V and J genes are TRBV11-2 and TRBJ2-7; the match to TRBD1 covers 7 bases. Germline V lookup: CDR1 SGHAT, CDR2 FQNNGV. This CDR3 contains 16 residues. V lost 6 bases, J lost 0 bases, and 11 bases stayed unmatched. The DNA for the CDR3 is TGTGCCAGCAGACAGTTCCAAAACAGGGGCTCCTACGAGCAGTACTTC. As protein: CASRQFQNRGSYEQYF.

The chain is built from TRBV29-1 and TRBJ1-3, with D possibly matching TRBD1 (6 bases). CDR3 size: 15 residues. CDR1 SQVTM and CDR2 ANQGSEA come from the germline V gene. The V end was cut by 7 bases, the J end by 8 bases, with 24 bases between. The CDR3 sequence: CSAALPRQGGHTIYF. Here the CDR3 DNA reads TGCAGCGCCGCTCTGCCTAGACAAGGGGGACACACCATATATTTT.

The chain employs TRBV7-9 and TRBJ2-4; 7 nucleotides match TRBD2. The CDR3 has 15 residues. The V and J ends lost 1 base and 3 bases, in that order; junction bases with no gene match: 3. The germline gives CDR1 SEHNR, CDR2 FQNEAQ (reference sequence). The CDR3: CASSLVTGGKNIQYF. Written as DNA, the CDR3 is TGTGCCAGCAGCTTAGTAACGGGGGGCAAAAACATTCAGTACTTC.

This chain connects TRBV5-6 to TRBJ2-5, with 11 bases that match TRBD2. This CDR3 has 16 amino acids. In germline, CDR1 is SGHDT, CDR2 YYEEEE. V dropped 4 bases and J dropped 4; count of bases not matched to a gene: 9. CDR3 nucleotide sequence: TGTGCCAGCAGCCTTATAGCGGGGGGGCTTGGAGAGACCCAGTACTTC. Amino acid sequence: CASSLIAGGLGETQYF.

The rearrangement uses TRBV28 and TRBJ1-5; the D gene is possibly TRBD1 (5 bases). The CDR3 contains 14 residues. V lost 6 bases, J lost 7 bases, and 16 bases lay in between. Per germline, CDR1 MDHEN and CDR2 SYDVKM. The CDR3 DNA is TGTGCCAGCAGCCCCGCCGGGGGTCGGCAGCCCCAGCATTTT. Amino acids: CASSPAGGRQPQHF. Together with reference TRBV28 and TRBJ1-5, the CDR3 gives the full variable domain: DVKVTQSSRYLVKRTGEKVFLECVQDMDHENMFWYRQDPGLGLRLIYFSYDVKMKEKGDIPEGYSVSREKKERFSLILESASTNQTSMYLCASSPAGGRQPQHFGDGTRLSIL.

This rearrangement joins TRBV2 to TRBJ1-5, with no clear D. The CDR3 extends over 13 amino acids. Trimming removed 6 bases at V and 8 bases at J, with 14 bases between. The germline CDR1 and CDR2 sequences are SNHLY and FYNNEI. DNA of the CDR3: TGTGCCAGCAGGCAGGACTTAGGCGAGCCCCAGCATTTT. Protein: CASRQDLGEPQHF. The entire variable domain, with the rest obtained from reference TRBV2 and TRBJ1-5, is as follows: EPEVTQTPSHQVTQMGQEVILRCVPISNHLYFYWYRQILGQKVEFLVSFYNNEISEKSEIFDDQFSVERPDGSNFTLKIRSTKLEDSAMYFCASRQDLGEPQHFGDGTRLSIL.

The V and J genes are TRBV7-2 and TRBJ1-3; D not resolved. Trimming pared 3 bases from V and 0 bases from J, leaving 3 bases between. The CDR3 covers 13 residues. Looked up from germline, CDR1 is SGHTA and CDR2 is FQGNSA. The CDR3 sequence is CASSFNSGNTIYF. CDR3 coding DNA: TGTGCCAGCAGCTTCAACTCTGGAAACACCATATATTTT.

The chain carries TRBV2 and TRBJ1-2; unclear D gene. The CDR3 totals 13 residues. The V and J ends lost 3 bases and 8 bases respectively, with 13 bases between them. Per the germline V gene, CDR1 is SNHLY and CDR2 is FYNNEI. CDR3 amino acids: CASSEEGSTGYTF. DNA for the CDR3: TGTGCCAGCAGTGAGGAGGGAAGTACGGGCTACACCTTC.

This clone was detected only a few times. J is TRBJ2-3 and V is TRBV6-5; D perhaps matches TRBD1 (5 bases). Germline-derived CDR1 and CDR2 are MNHEY and SVGAGI. V was pared by 6 bases and J by 2 bases, with 9 bases between. This CDR3 is built from 13 residues. The CDR3 DNA follows: TGTGCCAGCAGGCCGGACAACACAGATACGCAGTATTTT. Its translation is CASRPDNTDTQYF.

V gene TRBV7-2 combines with J gene TRBJ2-7; no definite D call. The germline V gene has CDR1 SGHTA and CDR2 FQGNSA. The length of the CDR3 is 13 residues. Trimming took off 1 base at V and 8 bases at J, with 12 bases between the two ends. Written as DNA, the CDR3 is TGTGCCAGCAGCTTAGGAGACCCGACACAGCAGTACTTC. Translated, it gives CASSLGDPTQQYF.